The next 32 T cell receptor beta chains were all read from a single sample in a study of identifying expanded T cells in peripheral blood. Generated by immunoSEQ multiplex PCR, the TCRdb table keeps only in-frame clones and is missing some. The sample shows approximately 86,000 clones, approximately 85% of them seen only once. The sequenced sample consisted of blood. Receptor source: a person aged 18 to 75 in good health.

The V and J genes are TRBV7-9 and TRBJ2-7; D uncertain. V lost 2 bases to trimming and J lost 6 bases, with 8 bases between them. Germline assignment: CDR1 SEHNR and CDR2 FQNEAQ (reference sequence). CDR3 size: 12 residues. In nucleotides, the CDR3 is TGTGCCAGCAGCTTAACGGGTTTCGAGCAGTACTTC. The encoded protein is CASSLTGFEQYF.

The V and J genes are TRBV19 and TRBJ2-5; perhaps TRBD2 as D (6 bases). Between the trimmed V and J ends, which lost 6 bases and 5 bases, there was a span of 16 bases. Per germline, CDR1 LNHDA and CDR2 SQIVND (reference sequence). The CDR3 is 14 amino acids. The CDR3: CASRETGGGETQYF. The CDR3 nucleotides are TGTGCCAGTAGAGAGACCGGGGGTGGGGAGACCCAGTACTTC.

The rearrangement joins TRBV6-5 to TRBJ1-5, with a possible D match to TRBD1 (6 bases). CDR3 length: 14 residues. The V gene lost 6 bases and the J gene lost 0 bases, with 9 bases spanning the gap. CDR1 and CDR2 from the germline V gene are MNHEY and SVGAGI. The CDR3 bases are TGTGCCAGCAGCCTCAGGGGTAGCAATCAGCCCCAGCATTTT. It encodes CASSLRGSNQPQHF.

This chain links TRBV5-6 with TRBJ1-1; D ambiguous. V lost 4 bases and J lost 1, with 8 bases in between. This CDR3 contains 13 residues. Per the germline V gene, CDR1 is SGHDT and CDR2 is YYEEEE. CDR3: CASSRVGNTEAFF. The CDR3 DNA follows: TGTGCCAGCAGCAGGGTCGGGAACACTGAAGCTTTCTTT.

The chain couples TRBV7-8 to TRBJ1-2; D perhaps matches TRBD1 (6 bases). Germline assignment: CDR1 SGHVS and CDR2 FQNEAQ. V was shortened by 1 base and J by 8 bases, with 17 bases between the two germline ends. The CDR3 is 15 residues long. The CDR3 DNA follows: TGTGCCAGCAGCTTAGATGGAACAGGGCGCCGGGGCTACACCTTC. Its protein is CASSLDGTGRRGYTF.

This chain links TRBV6-1 with TRBJ1-4; no definite D call. Trimming took off 6 bases at V and 2 bases at J, with 10 bases between the two ends. There are 14 residues in the CDR3. CDR1 is MNHNS, CDR2 SASEGT, per germline. CDR3 nucleotides: TGTGCCAGCAGGGAACTTGGGACTAATGAAAAACTGTTTTTT. Translation gives CASRELGTNEKLFF.

The chain combines TRBV5-1 with TRBJ2-4; 7 positions match TRBD2. Looked up from germline, CDR1 is SGHRS and CDR2 is YFSETQ. J gave up 8 bases and V 0 bases, and 8 bases lay outside the gene matches. The CDR3 loop spans 15 amino acids. The CDR3 DNA reads as TGCGCCAGCAGCTTGGTCGGGGAGGGTCCAGACATTCAGTACTTC. Its protein product is CASSLVGEGPDIQYF.

This clone was counted only a few times. The chain links TRBV27 to TRBJ1-2; D is ambiguous. The CDR3 has 13 amino acids. V dropped 4 bases and J dropped 0 bases, with 6 bases sitting between them. Germline V gives CDR1 MNHEY, CDR2 SMNVEV (reference sequence). The CDR3 spells CASSWPTNYGYTF. CDR3 bases: TGTGCCAGCAGTTGGCCAACTAACTATGGCTACACCTTC.

The J gene is TRBJ2-7, the V gene TRBV11-1, with D perhaps being TRBD1 or TRBD2 (5 bases each). V lost 5 bases to trimming and J lost 3 bases, with 14 bases between them. The CDR3 totals 14 residues. From germline, CDR1 is SGHAT and CDR2 FQDESV (reference sequence). CDR3 in DNA: TGTGCCAGCAGCCTAAGGGACGGAGGCTACGAGCAGTACTTC. Its translation: CASSLRDGGYEQYF. Full variable domain (rest looked up from reference TRBV11-1 and TRBJ2-7): EAEVAQSPRYKITEKSQAVAFWCDPISGHATLYWYRQILGQGPELLVQFQDESVVDDSQLPKDRFSAERLKGVDSTLKIQPAELGDSAMYLCASSLRDGGYEQYFGPGTRLTVT.

The rearrangement joins TRBV19 to TRBJ1-2, with D possibly matching TRBD1 (5 bases). The CDR3 contains 13 residues. V was pared by 6 bases and J by 2 bases, with 10 bases between. Germline CDR1 reads LNHDA; CDR2 reads SQIVND (reference sequence). The CDR3 loop is CASSVRENYGYTF. In DNA, the CDR3 is TGTGCCAGTAGCGTCAGGGAAAACTATGGCTACACCTTC.

A single count supports this clone. In the same sample, other DNA sequences code for this CDR3. The chain links TRBV6-5 to TRBJ1-5; 8 bases agree with TRBD1. The junction had 7 bases not matched to a gene; V was cut back by 5 bases and J by 4 bases. Germline-derived CDR1 and CDR2 are MNHEY and SVGAGI. The CDR3 is 15 residues long. CDR3 in DNA: TGTGCCAGCAGTCCCGGGACAGGACTTAATCAGCCCCAGCATTTT. It codes for CASSPGTGLNQPQHF.

The sample holds one count of this clone. This chain joins TRBV5-4 and TRBJ2-6, with D uncertain. The CDR3 runs 14 residues. Looked up from germline, CDR1 is SGHNT and CDR2 is YYREEE (reference sequence). Trimming shortened V by 2 bases and J by 4 bases, and 7 bases separated the two germline ends. The CDR3 spells CASSFGFGANVLTF. CDR3 nucleotide sequence: TGTGCCAGCAGCTTCGGGTTCGGGGCCAACGTCCTGACTTTC. Looking up the rest from reference TRBV5-4 and TRBJ2-6 gives the full variable domain: ETGVTQSPTHLIKTRGQQVTLRCSSQSGHNTVSWYQQALGQGPQFIFQYYREEENGRGNFPPRFSGLQFPNYSSELNVNALELDDSALYLCASSFGFGANVLTFGAGSRLTVL.

The chain is built from TRBV5-6 and TRBJ1-2, with a possible D match to TRBD1 (5 bases). V shed 1 base and J shed 1 base, with 20 bases lying between them. The germline V gene has CDR1 SGHDT and CDR2 YYEEEE. The CDR3 loop spans 18 amino acids. CDR3 in DNA: TGTGCCAGCAGCTTGTTGGGGGAGGGCGGCGATTTTAACTATGGCTACACCTTC. This translates into CASSLLGEGGDFNYGYTF.

The gene calls are TRBV5-6 and TRBJ2-1; TRBD1 matches 8 bases. The junction had 15 bases not matched to a gene; V was cut back by 4 bases and J by 6 bases. The CDR3 has 17 residues. The V gene's germline CDR1 is SGHDT and CDR2 YYEEEE. CDR3 sequence reads: CASSPLKTGVRINEQFF. The CDR3 DNA reads as TGTGCCAGCAGCCCACTCAAGACAGGGGTGAGGATCAATGAGCAGTTCTTC.

The rearrangement joins TRBV7-6 to TRBJ1-3; D unresolved. The V end was cut by 1 base, the J end by 2 bases, with 9 bases between. CDR1 and CDR2 (germline): SGHVS, FNYEAQ. The CDR3 contains 15 residues. The CDR3 DNA is TGTGCCAGCAGCTTAGGCGGGCCCCCTGGAAACACCATATATTTT. It is translated as CASSLGGPPGNTIYF.

The rearrangement links TRBV11-2 to TRBJ2-1, with 11 bases identical to TRBD2. CDR3 length equals 14 residues. Per germline, CDR1 SGHAT and CDR2 FQNNGV. The trim removed 1 base at V and 10 bases at J, leaving 3 bases unmatched. CDR3 in amino acids: CASSLGLAGFEQFF. DNA of the CDR3: TGTGCCAGCAGCTTAGGACTAGCGGGGTTCGAGCAGTTCTTC.

The V and J genes are TRBV9 and TRBJ1-6; D is undetermined. The CDR3 is 15 residues long. Trimming cost V 3 bases and J 0 bases, with 7 bases left between them. Per the germline V gene, CDR1 is SGDLS and CDR2 is YYNGEE. The CDR3 loop reads CASSATSSYNSPLHF. Here the CDR3 DNA reads TGTGCCAGCAGCGCCACAAGCTCCTATAATTCACCCCTCCACTTT.

The rearrangement uses TRBV6-1 and TRBJ2-3; possible D gene TRBD2, 5 bases. V was pared by 7 bases and J by 5 bases, with 16 bases between. This CDR3 is 14 amino acids long. Germline V gene lookup returns CDR1 MNHNS and CDR2 SASEGT. The CDR3 bases are TGTGCCAGCAAGGTTGGAGGAGCCGGAGATACGCAGTATTTT. Amino acids: CASKVGGAGDTQYF.

The chain employs TRBV30 and TRBJ1-2; D is uncertain. The CDR3 runs 13 residues. V gave up 5 bases and J gave up 8 bases, with 18 bases separating them. The germline CDR1 and CDR2 sequences are GTSNPN and SVGIG (reference sequence). The chain's CDR3 is CAWGRSTGRGYTF. DNA of the CDR3: TGTGCCTGGGGACGATCAACCGGACGGGGCTACACCTTC.

The chain recombines TRBV10-3 with TRBJ1-1, with a weak D call TRBD1 (6 bases). This CDR3 is built from 16 residues. The germline gives CDR1 ENHRY, CDR2 SYGVKD. The ends were cut back, 2 bases at V and 1 base at J, with 14 bases in the middle. CDR3 sequence reads: CAISEGRGAWNTEAFF. In DNA, the CDR3 is TGTGCCATCAGTGAGGGAAGGGGGGCATGGAACACTGAAGCTTTCTTT.

This chain connects TRBV7-3 to TRBJ2-7; possibly TRBD1 for D (6 bases). V lost 3 bases and J lost 6, with 18 bases in between. CDR3 length equals 15 residues. The germline gives CDR1 SGHTA, CDR2 FQGTGA. CDR3 loop: CASSLIGGGRGEQYF. The CDR3 DNA is TGTGCCAGCAGCTTGATTGGGGGCGGACGAGGCGAGCAGTACTTC.

The chain joins TRBV11-2 to TRBJ2-2; 14 bases align to TRBD2. V lost 3 bases and J lost 5; bases outside the gene matches: 5. The germline gives CDR1 SGHAT, CDR2 FQNNGV. The CDR3 loop spans 17 amino acids. The CDR3 region has the DNA TGTGCCAGCAGCTTGGGGACTAGCGGGGGCGGAACCGGGGAGCTGTTTTTT. Amino acids: CASSLGTSGGGTGELFF.

The chain couples TRBV7-9 to TRBJ2-7; D not certain. In germline, CDR1 is SEHNR, CDR2 FQNEAQ (reference sequence). Trimming took off 3 bases at V and 1 base at J, with 10 bases between the two ends. The CDR3 is made up of 14 amino acids. This chain's CDR3 is CASSFMGGSYEQYF. CDR3 bases: TGTGCCAGCAGCTTTATGGGTGGTTCCTACGAGCAGTACTTC. Drawing the rest from reference TRBV7-9 and TRBJ2-7, the complete variable domain is DTGVSQNPRHKITKRGQNVTFRCDPISEHNRLYWYRQTLGQGPEFLTYFQNEAQLEKSRLLSDRFSAERPKGSFSTLEIQRTEQGDSAMYLCASSFMGGSYEQYFGPGTRLTVT.

The chain uses TRBV11-2 and TRBJ1-1; D remains unclear. Germline V gene lookup returns CDR1 SGHAT and CDR2 FQNNGV. V was shortened by 5 bases and J by 1 base, with 20 bases between the two germline ends. The CDR3 has 17 residues. This CDR3 reads CASSPLFEGRANTEAFF. CDR3 sequence (DNA): TGTGCCAGCAGCCCCCTTTTTGAGGGAAGGGCGAACACTGAAGCTTTCTTT. Filled out from reference TRBV11-2 and TRBJ1-1, the complete variable domain reads EAGVAQSPRYKIIEKRQSVAFWCNPISGHATLYWYQQILGQGPKLLIQFQNNGVVDDSQLPKDRFSAERLKGVDSTLKIQPAKLEDSAVYLCASSPLFEGRANTEAFFGQGTRLTVV.

The gene calls are TRBV5-1 and TRBJ2-5; 8 bases fit TRBD2. This CDR3 is 16 amino acids long. The ends lost 0 bases at V and 4 bases at J; junction bases unmatched: 8. Looked up from germline, CDR1 is SGHRS and CDR2 is YFSETQ. CDR3 region: CASSLGAGDSGETQYF. CDR3 bases: TGCGCCAGCAGCTTGGGAGCGGGGGACTCAGGAGAGACCCAGTACTTC.

The chain recombines TRBV4-3 with TRBJ2-3; D not certain. Germline CDR1 reads LGHNA; CDR2 reads YSLEER. Trimming stripped 4 bases from V and 0 bases from J, with 14 bases between. The CDR3 is made up of 16 amino acids. CDR3 residues: CASSRLGPPSTDTQYF. DNA of the CDR3: TGCGCCAGCAGCCGCCTAGGGCCGCCCAGCACAGATACGCAGTATTTT.

This sequence joins TRBV5-4 and TRBJ1-1; the match to TRBD1 covers 7 bases. The germline V gene encodes CDR1 SGHNT and CDR2 YYREEE (reference sequence). V shed 4 bases, J shed 3 bases, and the junction held 3 bases outside the gene matches. The CDR3 has 13 residues. The CDR3 sequence: CASSRDSHTEAFF. CDR3 DNA: TGTGCCAGCAGCCGGGACAGCCACACTGAAGCTTTCTTT.

This sequence joins TRBV7-2 and TRBJ2-5, with 7 bases identical to TRBD1. This CDR3 has 18 residues. Trimming took 5 bases from V and 2 from J; bases not matched to a gene: 17. The germline V gene has CDR1 SGHTA and CDR2 FQGNSA. CDR3 amino acids: CASSPGQVNPRLQETQYF. The CDR3 nucleotides read TGTGCCAGCAGCCCTGGACAGGTTAATCCGCGGCTTCAAGAGACCCAGTACTTC.

V gene TRBV11-2 combines with J gene TRBJ1-3; D call uncertain. V was cut by 2 bases and J by 2 bases, with 10 bases left in between. This CDR3 has 15 amino acids. Per the germline V gene, CDR1 is SGHAT and CDR2 is FQNNGV. The CDR3 DNA reads as TGTGCCAGCAGCTTATTAAGTATACCTGGAAACACCATATATTTT. Its translation is CASSLLSIPGNTIYF.

The genes are TRBV16 and TRBJ1-1, with a tentative D call TRBD1 (6 bases). Germline CDR1 reads KGHSY; CDR2 reads FQNENV. Trimming left V 6 bases short and J 0 bases short, with 11 bases between. The CDR3 spans 14 residues. In DNA, the CDR3 is TGTGCCAGCAGGCCCACAGGGCTGAACACTGAAGCTTTCTTT. This codes for CASRPTGLNTEAFF. Drawing the rest from reference TRBV16 and TRBJ1-1, the complete variable domain is GEEVAQTPKHLVRGEGQKAKLYCAPIKGHSYVFWYQQVLKNEFKFLISFQNENVFDETGMPKERFSAKCLPNSPCSLEIQATKLEDSAVYFCASRPTGLNTEAFFGQGTRLTVV.

V gene TRBV19 combines with J gene TRBJ1-6; no definite D call. Germline V gene lookup returns CDR1 LNHDA and CDR2 SQIVND (reference sequence). The CDR3 extends over 15 amino acids. The ends were cut back, 3 bases at V and 8 bases at J, with 14 bases in the middle. CDR3 nucleotide sequence: TGTGCCAGTAGTATGGGTTCGTGGATTGATTCACCCCTCCACTTT. Translated: CASSMGSWIDSPLHF.

The chain joins TRBV5-6 to TRBJ2-7; no clear D. CDR1 is SGHDT and CDR2 is YYEEEE in the germline V gene. The V gene lost 4 bases and the J gene lost 2 bases, with 4 bases spanning the gap. This CDR3 is 11 amino acids long. The chain's CDR3 is CASSATYEQYF. The CDR3 DNA reads TGTGCCAGCAGCGCAACCTACGAGCAGTACTTC.